Below are 23 T cell receptor beta chains sequenced from a single sample in a study of cytomegalovirus exposure and HLA in healthy donors (dated by TCRdb to about 2017). Libraries came from the immunoSEQ multiplex PCR assay. A mixture of 60 forward primers for TCR Vbeta segments and 13 reverse primers for TCR Jbeta segments was used in the multiplex PCR. The immuneACCESS repertoire file appears here via TCRdb, limited to in-frame rearrangements. These files lack a portion of the clones; in checked studies, under half of the deficit traces to unresolved V genes, and the cause of the others is not known. This sample is represented by 80,000 to 100,000 clones; under 80% of them were singletons. In total, the top ten clones hold approximately 7% of the sample. The specimen sequenced was PBMCs. The receptors stem from a man aged 45-65 years in good health and CMV-seropositive.

This chain joins TRBV5-1 and TRBJ2-7; the match to TRBD1 covers 9 bases. V dropped 3 bases and J dropped 4; count of bases not matched to a gene: 5. CDR3 size: 14 residues. Germline V CDR1 and CDR2: SGHRS, YFSETQ. The CDR3 protein is CASSSRDREYEQYF. For the CDR3, the DNA is TGCGCCAGCAGCTCCCGGGACAGGGAGTACGAGCAGTACTTC.

The chain recombines TRBV30 with TRBJ1-2; D unclear. Germline CDR1 and CDR2: GTSNPN and SVGIG (reference sequence). V was pared by 3 bases and J by 3 bases, with 14 bases between. The CDR3 has 14 amino acids. The CDR3 here is CAWRAAGEDYGYTF. CDR3 nucleotides: TGTGCCTGGAGAGCGGCTGGGGAAGACTATGGCTACACCTTC.

This clone appeared once. The chain employs TRBV2 and TRBJ2-7; D uncertain. Germline V gene sequence: CDR1 SNHLY, CDR2 FYNNEI. Trimming removed 3 bases at V and 3 bases at J, with 9 bases between. The CDR3 is made up of 13 amino acids. This CDR3 reads CASSDRRSYEQYF. The CDR3 region has the DNA TGTGCCAGCAGTGACCGGCGGAGCTACGAGCAGTACTTC.

V usage is TRBV19 and J usage is TRBJ2-7; perhaps TRBD2 as D (5 bases). Trimming shortened V by 6 bases and J by 0 bases, and 18 bases separated the two germline ends. This CDR3 has 16 residues. The V gene's germline CDR1 is LNHDA and CDR2 SQIVND (reference sequence). The CDR3 DNA reads TGTGCCAGTAGCAAGAGCGGCGACCCCGGCTCCTACGAGCAGTACTTC. Translated: CASSKSGDPGSYEQYF.

This sequence joins TRBV27 and TRBJ2-7; 8 bases line up with TRBD1. This CDR3 has 14 residues. CDR1 and CDR2 (germline): MNHEY, SMNVEV (reference sequence). Unmatched junction bases numbered 0, after V lost 0 bases and J lost 2 bases. As DNA, the CDR3 is TGTGCCAGCAGTTTATCGACAGGGGCCTACGAGCAGTACTTC. Encoded protein: CASSLSTGAYEQYF.

V gene TRBV12-5 combines with J gene TRBJ1-1; D is unclear. The V and J ends lost 1 base and 5 bases respectively, with 5 bases between them. The CDR3 runs 12 residues. Germline CDR1 reads LGHNT; CDR2 reads FRNRAP. CDR3 nucleotides: TGTGCTAGTGGTTTGGCGGGTACTGAAGCTTTCTTT. This translates into CASGLAGTEAFF.

This clone was observed a few times. The rearrangement uses TRBV5-1 and TRBJ1-1; 12 bases are shared with TRBD1. The CDR3 is made up of 15 amino acids. J was trimmed by 7 bases and V by 0 bases; bases with no gene match: 4. Per the germline V gene, CDR1 is SGHRS and CDR2 is YFSETQ. CDR3 in amino acids: CASSLAGQGAGEAFF. The DNA of the CDR3 is TGCGCCAGCAGCTTGGCGGGACAGGGGGCAGGTGAAGCTTTCTTT.

The chain links TRBV5-4 to TRBJ2-5; TRBD2 matches 8 bases. Germline CDR1 reads SGHNT; CDR2 reads YYREEE (reference sequence). The CDR3 has 16 residues. V lost 0 bases to trimming and J lost 1 base; unmatched junction nucleotides: 5. The CDR3 reads CASSLAGAGAQETQYF. The DNA of the CDR3 is TGTGCCAGCAGCTTGGCGGGAGCGGGGGCCCAAGAGACCCAGTACTTC.

The rearrangement joins TRBV7-9 to TRBJ1-6; 8 nucleotides match TRBD1. CDR1 SEHNR and CDR2 FQNEAQ come from the germline V gene (reference sequence). Trimming cost V 5 bases and J 6 bases; bases outside gene matches: 9. CDR3 length: 16 residues. The CDR3 DNA reads TGTGCCAGCAGCACATTCGGACAGGGACTTAATTCACCCCTCCACTTT. Protein: CASSTFGQGLNSPLHF.

This clone was observed a few times. The rearrangement links TRBV18 to TRBJ1-6; no clear D gene. The CDR3 length is 15 residues. V was shortened by 0 bases and J by 10 bases, with 13 bases between the two germline ends. The germline gives CDR1 KGHSH, CDR2 LQKENI. The CDR3: CASSPPPHGSSPLHF. The CDR3 bases are TGTGCCAGCTCACCACCCCCCCACGGTAGCTCACCCCTCCACTTT.

This clone was counted a few times. J is TRBJ2-5 and V is TRBV19; the match to TRBD1 covers 9 bases. The CDR3 is 17 amino acids. The junction had 14 bases not matched to a gene; V was cut back by 4 bases and J by 5 bases. Per germline, CDR1 LNHDA and CDR2 SQIVND (reference sequence). CDR3 coding DNA: TGTGCCAGTAGTAACTTGACCGGGACAGGGTATGAGGAGACCCAGTACTTC. It encodes CASSNLTGTGYEETQYF.

This sequence joins TRBV7-9 and TRBJ1-4; D may be TRBD1 (5 bases). V was cut by 7 bases and J by 3 bases, with 15 bases left in between. The CDR3 spans 15 residues. Per the germline V gene, CDR1 is SEHNR and CDR2 is FQNEAQ (reference sequence). DNA of the CDR3: TGTGCCAGCAACCTTCAGGGAACTGCTAATGAAAAACTGTTTTTT. It yields the protein CASNLQGTANEKLFF. Based on the CDR3 plus reference TRBV7-9 and TRBJ1-4, the full variable domain is DTGVSQNPRHKITKRGQNVTFRCDPISEHNRLYWYRQTLGQGPEFLTYFQNEAQLEKSRLLSDRFSAERPKGSFSTLEIQRTEQGDSAMYLCASNLQGTANEKLFFGSGTQLSVL.

CDR3 amino acids: CASSPTTGYEQYF. Written as DNA, the CDR3 is TGTGCCAGCTCACCAACGACAGGGTACGAGCAGTACTTC. V and J are TRBV18 and TRBJ2-7, with TRBD1 matching 7 bases. The germline gives CDR1 KGHSH, CDR2 LQKENI. The CDR3 loop spans 13 amino acids. The trim removed 2 bases at V and 4 bases at J, leaving 2 bases unmatched. Variable domain in full (rest from reference TRBV18 and TRBJ2-7): NAGVMQNPRHLVRRRGQEARLRCSPMKGHSHVYWYRQLPEEGLKFMVYLQKENIIDESGMPKERFSAEFPKEGPSILRIQQVVRGDSAAYFCASSPTTGYEQYFGPGTRLTVT.

V usage is TRBV7-2 and J usage is TRBJ1-3, with TRBD1 as a possible D gene (5 bases). The CDR3 covers 15 residues. Germline lookup yields CDR1 SGHTA and CDR2 FQGNSA. V was pared by 1 base and J by 1 base, with 8 bases between. CDR3 protein: CASSLGQRSGNTIYF. CDR3 coding DNA: TGTGCCAGCAGCTTAGGACAGCGTTCTGGAAACACCATATATTTT. Combining the CDR3 with reference TRBV7-2 and TRBJ1-3 gives the whole variable domain GAGVSQSPSNKVTEKGKDVELRCDPISGHTALYWYRQSLGQGLEFLIYFQGNSAPDKSGLPSDRFSAERTGGSVSTLTIQRTQQEDSAVYLCASSLGQRSGNTIYFGEGSWLTVV.

The V call is TRBV14, the J call TRBJ2-7, with D maybe TRBD1 (6 bases). The CDR3 covers 14 residues. V was trimmed by 0 bases and J by 4 bases, leaving 10 bases between them. Germline CDR1 reads SGHDN; CDR2 reads FVKESK. CDR3: CASSQDRGRYEQYF. In DNA form, the CDR3 reads TGTGCCAGCAGCCAAGACAGGGGTCGGTACGAGCAGTACTTC.

This rearrangement joins TRBV4-3 to TRBJ1-1; D not resolved. This CDR3 has 13 amino acids. Per germline, CDR1 LGHNA and CDR2 YSLEER. V lost 0 bases to trimming and J lost 5 bases, with 7 bases between them. CDR3 in DNA: TGCGCCAGCAGCCAAGATTCGGGAACTGAAGCTTTCTTT. This sequence encodes CASSQDSGTEAFF.

In its sample, this clone was seen a few times. The genes are TRBV7-2 and TRBJ2-7; 8 nucleotides match TRBD2. Germline CDR1 reads SGHTA; CDR2 reads FQGNSA. V lost 6 bases, J lost 8 bases, and 15 bases stayed unmatched. This CDR3 comprises 15 residues. CDR3 DNA: TGTGCCAGCAGGCTCTCCCCCGGTAGCGGGGCACAGCAGTACTTC. It codes for CASRLSPGSGAQQYF.

This rearrangement joins TRBV7-2 to TRBJ1-3; perhaps TRBD1 as D (5 bases). CDR3 length equals 17 residues. The germline CDR1 and CDR2 sequences are SGHTA and FQGNSA. With 5 bases removed from V and 0 bases from J, the gap between germline ends came to 17 bases. The CDR3 protein is CASSPPIGRDSGNTIYF. The CDR3 nucleotides are TGTGCCAGCAGCCCCCCGATTGGCAGGGACTCTGGAAACACCATATATTTT.

This clone was seen only once. The chain joins TRBV28 to TRBJ1-6; D is ambiguous. CDR1 and CDR2 from the germline V gene are MDHEN and SYDVKM. V shed 2 bases and J shed 6 bases, with 11 bases lying between them. This CDR3 has 15 amino acids. CDR3 residues: CASSLTHRVNSPLHF. CDR3 in DNA: TGTGCCAGCAGTTTAACGCACAGAGTTAATTCACCCCTCCACTTT. Full variable domain (remainder filled in from reference TRBV28 and TRBJ1-6): DVKVTQSSRYLVKRTGEKVFLECVQDMDHENMFWYRQDPGLGLRLIYFSYDVKMKEKGDIPEGYSVSREKKERFSLILESASTNQTSMYLCASSLTHRVNSPLHFGNGTRLTVT.

The V gene is TRBV5-8, the J gene TRBJ2-1; 12 nucleotides match TRBD1. CDR1 and CDR2 (germline): SGHTS, YDEGEE. This CDR3 is built from 16 residues. The V segment lost 3 bases and the J segment 9 bases; nucleotides outside the gene matches: 10. The chain's CDR3 is CASSSGTGGLDSEQFF. The CDR3 coding sequence is TGTGCCAGCAGCTCCGGGACAGGGGGCCTGGATTCTGAGCAGTTCTTC.

The CDR3: CASSGDSTFGEQFF. As DNA, the CDR3 is TGTGCCAGCAGTGGAGACTCCACATTTGGTGAGCAGTTCTTC. V usage is TRBV6-4 and J usage is TRBJ2-1; no definite D call. This CDR3 has 14 residues. V was pared by 4 bases and J by 9 bases, with 16 bases between. Germline CDR1 reads MRHNA; CDR2 reads SNTAGT.

V gene TRBV15 combines with J gene TRBJ2-5; D remains ambiguous. V gave up 8 bases and J gave up 1 base, with 8 bases separating them. The CDR3 runs to 12 residues. The germline CDR1 and CDR2 sequences are LNHNV and YYDKDF (reference sequence). The CDR3 spells CATRSRQETQYF. In nucleotides, the CDR3 is TGTGCCACCCGGTCACGCCAAGAGACCCAGTACTTC.

V usage is TRBV27 and J usage is TRBJ2-3; 10 bases line up with TRBD2. V gave up 8 bases and J gave up 4 bases; unmatched junction bases: 18. The CDR3 contains 18 residues. Per germline, CDR1 MNHEY and CDR2 SMNVEV (reference sequence). The CDR3 protein is CASVLLSPSGGQADTQYF. The CDR3, as DNA: TGTGCCAGCGTCCTTCTCTCTCCTAGCGGGGGCCAGGCAGATACGCAGTATTTT.